This T cell receptor (beta chain) was documented in a study of cytotoxic CD8 clonotypes in ibrutinib-treated CLL. Trimming took off 6 bases at V and 2 bases at J, with 8 bases between the two ends. This CDR3 is 13 amino acids long. From germline, CDR1 is LNHDA and CDR2 SQIVND (reference sequence). The assay was immunoSEQ multiplex PCR, and TCRdb's table has in-frame clones only and misses some. The table shows some 150,000 clones, with roughly 83% occurring only once. The specimen comprised PBMCs, sampled after 12 months of ibrutinib treatment. This clonotype was obtained from a human donor with chronic lymphocytic leukemia. The chain has TRBV19 and TRBJ1-5, with a possible D match to TRBD1 (5 bases). The CDR3 here is CASSRDGNQPQHF. The CDR3 coding sequence is TGTGCCAGTAGCAGGGACGGCAATCAGCCCCAGCATTTT.